Below, 16 T cell receptor beta chains from the same sample are listed, as sequenced in a study of blood T cell repertoires in COVID-19. Libraries were prepared by immunoSEQ multiplex PCR; TCRdb keeps only in-frame clonotypes and omits some of them. The data show approximately 300,000 clones, with around 86% seen just once and 1% held by the top ten. The sample consisted of peripheral blood. The receptors were sampled from a man aged 50 to 59 with active or convalescent COVID-19.

To note about this clone: This sample also contains other DNA sequences that code for the same CDR3. The V call is TRBV4-2, the J call TRBJ2-2; D perhaps matches TRBD1 (6 bases). V lost 0 bases and J lost 6, with 14 bases in between. CDR1 and CDR2 from the germline V gene are LGHNA and YNFKEQ. This CDR3 is 16 amino acids long. CDR3 nucleotides: TGTGCCAGCAGCCAAGATTCGGGCAGGGGCCCCGGGGAGCTGTTTTTT. It specifies CASSQDSGRGPGELFF.

V is TRBV6-1 and J is TRBJ1-5; 10 bases are a match to TRBD1. The CDR3 is made up of 18 amino acids. Germline CDR1 reads MNHNS; CDR2 reads SASEGT. With V trimmed by 3 bases and J by 1 base, 9 bases remained unmatched. The CDR3 DNA is TGTGCCAGCAGTGATATGACAGGGGGCTTGGGGAGCAATCAGCCCCAGCATTTT. Protein product: CASSDMTGGLGSNQPQHF.

The chain joins TRBV19 to TRBJ2-3; 11 positions match TRBD2. V was pared by 0 bases and J by 7 bases, with 9 bases of the junction left unmatched. Germline V gene sequence: CDR1 LNHDA, CDR2 SQIVND (reference sequence). CDR3 length equals 17 residues. The CDR3 reads CASSIETTSGVTYTQYF. In DNA form, the CDR3 reads TGTGCCAGTAGTATAGAGACGACTAGCGGGGTTACTTATACGCAGTATTTT.

The gene calls are TRBV30 and TRBJ1-2, with D unresolved. V was pared by 0 bases and J by 8 bases, with 7 bases between. Germline V gene data show CDR1 as GTSNPN and CDR2 as SVGIG (reference sequence). This CDR3 contains 11 residues. The CDR3 spells CAWSVSLGYTF. The CDR3 coding sequence is TGTGCCTGGAGTGTATCTTTAGGCTACACCTTC.

The DNA for the CDR3 is TGTGCCACCAGTGATTTGGAGGGAGATACGCAGTATTTT. Its translation: CATSDLEGDTQYF. V gene TRBV24-1 combines with J gene TRBJ2-3, with D maybe TRBD2 (5 bases). The CDR3 is 13 residues long. Germline CDR1 KGHDR, CDR2 SFDVKD. Trimming took off 0 bases at V and 5 bases at J, with 5 bases between the two ends.

The V and J genes are TRBV6-5 and TRBJ2-5; TRBD2 matches at 8 bases. The V gene end was trimmed by 2 bases and the J gene end by 2 bases; junction bases not matched to a gene: 7. Germline CDR1 is MNHEY and CDR2 is SVGAGI. The CDR3 is 16 residues long. In DNA form, the CDR3 reads TGTGCCAGCAGTTACCGAACGGGGGGGCCTCAAGAGACCCAGTACTTC. Amino acid sequence: CASSYRTGGPQETQYF.

V gene TRBV9 combines with J gene TRBJ2-3; possibly TRBD2 for D (6 bases). The CDR3 covers 15 residues. Germline CDR1 is SGDLS and CDR2 is YYNGEE. Trimming took off 1 base at V and 5 bases at J, with 14 bases between the two ends. CDR3 sequence: CASSVTNGGLDTQYF. The CDR3 nucleotides are TGTGCCAGCAGCGTAACTAATGGAGGGCTAGATACGCAGTATTTT. The variable domain in full, with the rest retrieved from reference TRBV9 and TRBJ2-3, is DSGVTQTPKHLITATGQRVTLRCSPRSGDLSVYWYQQSLDQGLQFLIQYYNGEERAKGNILERFSAQQFPDLHSELNLSSLELGDSALYFCASSVTNGGLDTQYFGPGTRLTVL.

This chain links TRBV5-1 with TRBJ2-1, with 13 bases identical to TRBD2. The ends lost 7 bases at V and 8 bases at J; junction bases unmatched: 9. This CDR3 region has 15 residues. Germline assignment: CDR1 SGHRS and CDR2 YFSETQ. This CDR3 is CASRTSGGAGYEQFF. In DNA form, the CDR3 reads TGCGCCAGCCGAACTAGCGGGGGGGCCGGTTATGAGCAGTTCTTC.

The rearrangement joins TRBV7-2 to TRBJ1-6; 8 positions agree with TRBD1. With 5 bases clipped from V and 8 bases from J, the junction kept 5 bases outside the gene matches. This CDR3 is built from 14 residues. Germline CDR1 and CDR2: SGHTA and FQGNSA. The CDR3 region has the DNA TGTGCCAGCAGCGACAGGGGTGGATATTCACCCCTCCACTTT. Its translation is CASSDRGGYSPLHF.

The V and J genes are TRBV12-3 or TRBV12-4 and TRBJ1-1; D is unclear. The CDR3 contains 13 residues. Between the trimmed V and J ends, which lost 5 bases and 2 bases, there was a span of 9 bases. CDR3 coding DNA: TGTGCCAGCAGTAGACACGTCAACACTGAAGCTTTCTTT. It specifies CASSRHVNTEAFF.

For this clone: This sample includes further DNA sequences coding for the same CDR3. V gene TRBV9 combines with J gene TRBJ2-5; tentatively, D is TRBD1 (5 bases). This CDR3 is 13 amino acids long. From germline, CDR1 is SGDLS and CDR2 YYNGEE. Trimming shortened V by 0 bases and J by 2 bases, and 5 bases separated the two germline ends. CDR3 coding DNA: TGTGCCAGCAGCGTAGGACAGCAAGAGACCCAGTACTTC. Encoded protein: CASSVGQQETQYF. Variable domain in full (rest from reference TRBV9 and TRBJ2-5): DSGVTQTPKHLITATGQRVTLRCSPRSGDLSVYWYQQSLDQGLQFLIQYYNGEERAKGNILERFSAQQFPDLHSELNLSSLELGDSALYFCASSVGQQETQYFGPGTRLLVL.

The chain uses TRBV7-2 and TRBJ2-1; no clear D gene. The CDR3 contains 13 residues. Germline CDR1 reads SGHTA; CDR2 reads FQGNSA. Trimming took off 2 bases at V and 15 bases at J, with 17 bases between the two ends. This CDR3 reads CASSLFDSRGRFF. CDR3 nucleotides: TGTGCCAGCAGCTTATTTGACTCCCGAGGTCGGTTCTTC.

The chain uses TRBV2 and TRBJ1-2, with TRBD1 matching 7 bases. The V gene's germline CDR1 is SNHLY and CDR2 FYNNEI. CDR3 length equals 14 residues. V trimming: 0 bases; J trimming: 8 bases; junction bases outside the gene matches: 6. CDR3 region: CASSEARGLGGYTF. The CDR3 DNA reads as TGTGCCAGCAGTGAAGCGAGGGGGCTCGGAGGCTACACCTTC.

The chain uses TRBV4-2 and TRBJ2-2; 9 nucleotides line up with TRBD1. V gave up 4 bases and J gave up 7 bases; unmatched junction bases: 7. The CDR3 is made up of 15 amino acids. Looked up from germline, CDR1 is LGHNA and CDR2 is YNFKEQ. The CDR3 region is CASSPHRGQGGELFF. In nucleotides, the CDR3 is TGTGCCAGCAGCCCGCACAGGGGGCAGGGCGGGGAGCTGTTTTTT.

The rearrangement uses TRBV29-1 and TRBJ1-1, with D possibly TRBD1 on 6 matching bases. Germline-derived CDR1 and CDR2 are SQVTM and ANQGSEA. The V end lost 3 bases, the J end lost 0 bases, and 14 bases lay between the germline ends. The CDR3 is made up of 15 amino acids. CDR3 coding DNA: TGCAGCGTTGACTACAGGGTTAAGATGAACACTGAAGCTTTCTTT. Its translation is CSVDYRVKMNTEAFF.

This chain uses TRBV12-3 or TRBV12-4 with TRBJ1-5, with D perhaps matching TRBD1 (6 bases). V was pared by 5 bases and J by 4 bases, with 9 bases between. This CDR3 comprises 13 residues. The CDR3 reads CASSPTGNQPQHF. The CDR3 DNA reads as TGTGCCAGCAGTCCAACAGGGAATCAGCCCCAGCATTTT.